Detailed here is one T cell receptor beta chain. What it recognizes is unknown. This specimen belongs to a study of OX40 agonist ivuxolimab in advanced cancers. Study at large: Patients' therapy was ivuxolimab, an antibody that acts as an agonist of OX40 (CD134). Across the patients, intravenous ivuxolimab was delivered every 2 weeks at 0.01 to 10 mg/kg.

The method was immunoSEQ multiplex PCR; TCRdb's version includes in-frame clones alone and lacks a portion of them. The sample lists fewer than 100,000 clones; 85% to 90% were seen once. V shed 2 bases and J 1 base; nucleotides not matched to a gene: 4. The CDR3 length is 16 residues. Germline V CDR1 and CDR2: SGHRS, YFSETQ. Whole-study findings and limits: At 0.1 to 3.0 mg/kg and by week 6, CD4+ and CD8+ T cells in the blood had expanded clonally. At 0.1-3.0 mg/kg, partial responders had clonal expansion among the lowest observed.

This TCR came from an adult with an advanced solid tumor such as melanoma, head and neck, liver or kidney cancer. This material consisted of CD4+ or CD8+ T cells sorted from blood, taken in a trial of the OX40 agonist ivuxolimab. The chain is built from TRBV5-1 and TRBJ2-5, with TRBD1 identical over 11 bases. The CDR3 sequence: CASSFSGTGGQETQYF. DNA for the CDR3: TGCGCCAGCAGCTTCTCCGGGACAGGGGGCCAAGAGACCCAGTACTTC.